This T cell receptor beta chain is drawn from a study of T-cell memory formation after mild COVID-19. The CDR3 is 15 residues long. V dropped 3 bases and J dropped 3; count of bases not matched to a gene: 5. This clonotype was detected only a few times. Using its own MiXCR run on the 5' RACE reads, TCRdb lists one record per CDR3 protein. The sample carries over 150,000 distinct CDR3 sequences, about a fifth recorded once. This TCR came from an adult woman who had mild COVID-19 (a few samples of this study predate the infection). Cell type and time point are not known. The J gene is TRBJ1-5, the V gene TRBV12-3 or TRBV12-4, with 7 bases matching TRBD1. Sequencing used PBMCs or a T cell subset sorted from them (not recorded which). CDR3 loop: CASSLGQGVNQPQHF. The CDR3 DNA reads TGTGCCAGCAGTTTGGGTCAGGGGGTCAATCAGCCCCAGCATTTT.